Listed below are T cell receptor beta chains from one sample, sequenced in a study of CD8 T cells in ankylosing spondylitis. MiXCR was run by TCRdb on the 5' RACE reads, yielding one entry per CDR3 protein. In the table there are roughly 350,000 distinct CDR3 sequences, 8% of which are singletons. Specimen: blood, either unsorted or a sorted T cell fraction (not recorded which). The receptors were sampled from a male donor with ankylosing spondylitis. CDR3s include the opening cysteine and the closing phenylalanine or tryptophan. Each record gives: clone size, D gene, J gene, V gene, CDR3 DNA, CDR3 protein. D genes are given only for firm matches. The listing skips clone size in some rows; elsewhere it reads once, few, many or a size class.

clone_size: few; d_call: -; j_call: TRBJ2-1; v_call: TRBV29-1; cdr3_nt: TGCAGCGTTGAAACAGGAGTAGGGTTTAACGAGCAGTTCTTC; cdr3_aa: CSVETGVGFNEQFF
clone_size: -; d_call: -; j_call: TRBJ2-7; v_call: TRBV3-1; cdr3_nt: TGTGCCAGCAGCCAAGCGTGGTTGTACGAGCAGTACTTC; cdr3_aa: CASSQAWLYEQYF
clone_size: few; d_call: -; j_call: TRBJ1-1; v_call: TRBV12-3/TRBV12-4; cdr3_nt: TGTGCCAGCAGTTCTGCCGAGAAAGCTTTCTTT; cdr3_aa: CASSSAEKAFF
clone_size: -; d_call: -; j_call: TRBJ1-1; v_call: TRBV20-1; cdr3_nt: TGCAGTGCGGGGGACATGGGTGCTTTCTTT; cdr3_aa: CSAGDMGAFF
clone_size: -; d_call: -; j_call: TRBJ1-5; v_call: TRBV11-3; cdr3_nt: TGTGCCAGCGCAGAGGGGGTATTTCAGCCCCAGCATTTT; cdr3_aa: CASAEGVFQPQHF
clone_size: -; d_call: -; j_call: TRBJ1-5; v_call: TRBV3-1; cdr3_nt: TGTGCCAGCAGCCAAGCCAGGGTTAGCAATCAGCCCCAGCATTTT; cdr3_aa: CASSQARVSNQPQHF
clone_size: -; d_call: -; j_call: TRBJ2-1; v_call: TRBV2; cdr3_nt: TGTGCCAGCAGTGAGGTTAGGTCGGACAACAATGAGCAGTTCTTC; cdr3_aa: CASSEVRSDNNEQFF
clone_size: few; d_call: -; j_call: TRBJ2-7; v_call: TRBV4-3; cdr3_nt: TGCGCCAGCAGCCAATCCCTAATTAAGTACGAGCAGTACTTC; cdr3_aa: CASSQSLIKYEQYF
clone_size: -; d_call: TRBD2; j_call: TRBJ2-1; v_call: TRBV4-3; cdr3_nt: TGCGCCAGCAGCCAAGATCAGCGGGGGTACAATGAGCAGTTCTTC; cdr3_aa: CASSQDQRGYNEQFF
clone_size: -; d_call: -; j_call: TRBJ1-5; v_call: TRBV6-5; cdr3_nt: TGTGCCAGCAGTTTTTTAACAGACAATCAGCCCCAGCATTTT; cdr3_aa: CASSFLTDNQPQHF
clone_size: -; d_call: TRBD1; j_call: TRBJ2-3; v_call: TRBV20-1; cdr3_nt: TGCAGTGCCGATCACAGGGGTTGGGATATACGCACAGATACGCAGTATTTT; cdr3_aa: CSADHRGWDIRTDTQYF
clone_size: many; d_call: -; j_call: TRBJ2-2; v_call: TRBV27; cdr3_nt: TGTGCCAGCAGTTCTGCAGGGGAGCTGTTTTTT; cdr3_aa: CASSSAGELFF
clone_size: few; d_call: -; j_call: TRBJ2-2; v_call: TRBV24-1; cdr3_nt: TGTGCCACCAGTGACACGGACTCACTTCCCGGGGAGCTGTTTTTT; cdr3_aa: CATSDTDSLPGELFF
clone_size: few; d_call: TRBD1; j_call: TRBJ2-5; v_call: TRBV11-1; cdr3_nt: TGTGCCAGCAGCTATAGAGGGGGCCTCCAAGAGACCCAGTACTTC; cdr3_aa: CASSYRGGLQETQYF
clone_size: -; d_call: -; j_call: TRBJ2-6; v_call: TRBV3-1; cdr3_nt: TGTGCCAGCACTCCCACAGGTGGGGCCAACGTCCTGACTTTC; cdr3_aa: CASTPTGGANVLTF
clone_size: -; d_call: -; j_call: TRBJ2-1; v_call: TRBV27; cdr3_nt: TGTGCCAGCAGTTTGTATACAGGCTACAATGAGCAGTTCTTC; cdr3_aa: CASSLYTGYNEQFF
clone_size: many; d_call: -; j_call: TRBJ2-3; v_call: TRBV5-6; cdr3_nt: TGTGCCAGCAGCTCCGAGGATACGCAGTATTTT; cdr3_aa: CASSSEDTQYF
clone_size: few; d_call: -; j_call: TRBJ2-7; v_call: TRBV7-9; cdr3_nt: TGTGCCAGCAGCACCCCAGACGGCTACGAGCAGTACTTC; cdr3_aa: CASSTPDGYEQYF
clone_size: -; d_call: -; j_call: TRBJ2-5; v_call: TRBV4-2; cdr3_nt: TGTGCCAGCAGCCCCCTCGACAGAGAAGAGACCCAGTACTTC; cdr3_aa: CASSPLDREETQYF
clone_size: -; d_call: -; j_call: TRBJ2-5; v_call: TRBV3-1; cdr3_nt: TGTGCCAGCAGCCAAGAGTATTTGGAGACCCAGTACTTC; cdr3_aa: CASSQEYLETQYF
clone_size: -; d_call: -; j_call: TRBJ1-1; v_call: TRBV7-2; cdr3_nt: TGTGCCAGCAGCTTCGGGACTTACACTGAAGCTTTCTTT; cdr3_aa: CASSFGTYTEAFF
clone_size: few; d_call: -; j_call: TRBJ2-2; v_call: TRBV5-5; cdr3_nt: TGTGCCAGCAGCTTGTTCTTAGAGGGAGCGTCTACCGGGGAGCTGTTTTTT; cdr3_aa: CASSLFLEGASTGELFF
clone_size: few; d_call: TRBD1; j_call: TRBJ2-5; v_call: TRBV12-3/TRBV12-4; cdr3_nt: TGTGCCAGCAGATCCGGGACAGGGGGCCAAGAGACCCAGTACTTC; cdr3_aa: CASRSGTGGQETQYF
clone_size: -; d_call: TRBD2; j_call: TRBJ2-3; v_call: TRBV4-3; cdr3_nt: TGCGCCAGCAGCCAAGATCGGGGCGGGAGTTTTACAGATACGCAGTATTTT; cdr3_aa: CASSQDRGGSFTDTQYF
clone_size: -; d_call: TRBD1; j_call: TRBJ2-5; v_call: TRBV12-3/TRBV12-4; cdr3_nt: TGTGCCAGCAGGCAACAGGGGGGTAGAGTGACCCAGTACTTC; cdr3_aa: CASRQQGGRVTQYF
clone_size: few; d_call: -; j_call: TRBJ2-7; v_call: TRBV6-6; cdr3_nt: TGTGCCAGCAGTCCACGGGTCGGGCAGTACTTC; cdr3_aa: CASSPRVGQYF
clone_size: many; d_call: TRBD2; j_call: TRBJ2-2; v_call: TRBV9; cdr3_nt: TGTGCCAGCAGCGTCAGCGGGAGAGCGAACACCGGGGAGCTGTTTTTT; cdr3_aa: CASSVSGRANTGELFF
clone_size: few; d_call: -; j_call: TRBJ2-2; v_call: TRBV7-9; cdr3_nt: TGTGCCAGCAGCTTTACAGGGACGGACACCGGGGAGCTGTTTTTT; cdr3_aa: CASSFTGTDTGELFF
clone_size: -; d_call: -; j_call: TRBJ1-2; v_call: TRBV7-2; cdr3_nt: TGTGCCAGCAGCGTAGGAGGCGGCTACACCTTC; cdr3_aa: CASSVGGGYTF
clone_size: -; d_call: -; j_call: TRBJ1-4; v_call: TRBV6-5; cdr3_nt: TGTGCCAGCAGTTACGATTGGGGGCGGGAAAAACTGTTTTTT; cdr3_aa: CASSYDWGREKLFF
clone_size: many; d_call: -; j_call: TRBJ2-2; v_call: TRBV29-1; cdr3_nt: TGCAGCGTCCAGACGGCCGGGGAGCTGTTTTTT; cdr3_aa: CSVQTAGELFF
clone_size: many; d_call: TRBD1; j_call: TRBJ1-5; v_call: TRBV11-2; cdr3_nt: TGTGCCAGCAGCTTAGATCGGGGACAGGGAAATCAGCCCCAGCATTTT; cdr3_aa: CASSLDRGQGNQPQHF
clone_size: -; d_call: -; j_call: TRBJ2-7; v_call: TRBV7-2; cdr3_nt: TGTGCCAGCAGCTTCGGCGGCATGGGCTACGAGCAGTACTTC; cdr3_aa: CASSFGGMGYEQYF
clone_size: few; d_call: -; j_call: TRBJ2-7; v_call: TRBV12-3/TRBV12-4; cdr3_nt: TGTGCCAGCAGTTTTTATCGGGGGCCTAGGCTGGTCTACGAGCAGTACTTC; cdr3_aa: CASSFYRGPRLVYEQYF
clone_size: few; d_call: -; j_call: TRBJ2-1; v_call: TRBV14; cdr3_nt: TGTGCCAGCAGCCAAGGGCCGGGGACCTCCTACAATGAGCAGTTCTTC; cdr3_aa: CASSQGPGTSYNEQFF
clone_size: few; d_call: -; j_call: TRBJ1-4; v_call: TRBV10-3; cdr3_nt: TGTGCCATCAGCAGTGGAGAGGATGAAAAACTGTTTTTT; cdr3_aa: CAISSGEDEKLFF
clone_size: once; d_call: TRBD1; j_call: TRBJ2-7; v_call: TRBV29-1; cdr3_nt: TGCAGCGCAGGAGAACAGGGGTACGAGCAGTACTTC; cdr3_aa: CSAGEQGYEQYF
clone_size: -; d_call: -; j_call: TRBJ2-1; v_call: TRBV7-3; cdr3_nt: TGTGCCAGCAGCCAGGACTCAATTCTCAATGAGCAGTTCTTC; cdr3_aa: CASSQDSILNEQFF
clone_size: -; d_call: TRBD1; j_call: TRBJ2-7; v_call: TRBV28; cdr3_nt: TGTGCCAGCGGACAATCCGGGACAGGGGGCTCCCACGAGCAGTACTTC; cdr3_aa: CASGQSGTGGSHEQYF
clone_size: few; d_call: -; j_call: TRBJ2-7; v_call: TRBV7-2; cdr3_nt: TGTGCCAGCAGCTTAGGTGGGTGGGGTAGCTCCTACGAGCAGTACTTC; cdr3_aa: CASSLGGWGSSYEQYF
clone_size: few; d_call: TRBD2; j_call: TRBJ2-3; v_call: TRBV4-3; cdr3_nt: TGCGCCAGCAGCCAAGATGTTGGTAGCGGGAGGGGCACAGATACGCAGTATTTT; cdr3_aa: CASSQDVGSGRGTDTQYF
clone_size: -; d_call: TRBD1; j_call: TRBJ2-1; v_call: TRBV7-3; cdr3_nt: TGTGCCAGCAGCTTTGGGACAGGGACTGAGCAGTTCTTC; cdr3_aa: CASSFGTGTEQFF
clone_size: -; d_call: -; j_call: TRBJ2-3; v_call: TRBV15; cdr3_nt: TGTGCCACCAGCAGAGATTTGCAGATCACAGATACGCAGTATTTT; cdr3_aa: CATSRDLQITDTQYF
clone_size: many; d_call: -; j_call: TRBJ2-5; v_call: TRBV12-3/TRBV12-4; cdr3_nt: TGTGCCAGCAGTCTGGGGCCAGACCAAGAGACCCAGTACTTC; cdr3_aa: CASSLGPDQETQYF
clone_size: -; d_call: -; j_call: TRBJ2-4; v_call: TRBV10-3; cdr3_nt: TGTGCCATCAGTGCGGGGCTCAATAACATTCAGTACTTC; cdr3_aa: CAISAGLNNIQYF
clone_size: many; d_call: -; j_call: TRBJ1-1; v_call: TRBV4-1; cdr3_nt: TGCGCCAGCAGCCACGGGAACACTGAAGCTTTCTTT; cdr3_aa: CASSHGNTEAFF
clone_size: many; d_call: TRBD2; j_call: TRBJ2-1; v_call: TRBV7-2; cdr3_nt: TGTGCCAGCAGCTCTCGGACTAGGTGGGATGAGCAGTTCTTC; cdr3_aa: CASSSRTRWDEQFF
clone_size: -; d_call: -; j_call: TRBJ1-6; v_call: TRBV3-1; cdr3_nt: TGTGCCAGCAGCCCCCTTAGGGATTCACCCCTCCACTTT; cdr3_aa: CASSPLRDSPLHF